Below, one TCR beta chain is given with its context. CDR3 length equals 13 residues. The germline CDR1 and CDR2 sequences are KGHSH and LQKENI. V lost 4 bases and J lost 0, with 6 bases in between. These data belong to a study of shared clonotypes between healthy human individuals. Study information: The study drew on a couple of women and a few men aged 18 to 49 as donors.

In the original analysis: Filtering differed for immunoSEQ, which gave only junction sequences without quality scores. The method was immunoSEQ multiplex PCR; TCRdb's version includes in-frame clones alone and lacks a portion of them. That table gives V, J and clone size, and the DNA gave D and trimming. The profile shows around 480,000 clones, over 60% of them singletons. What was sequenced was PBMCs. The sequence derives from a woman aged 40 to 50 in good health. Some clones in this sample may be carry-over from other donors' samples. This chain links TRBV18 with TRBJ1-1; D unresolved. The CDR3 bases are TGTGCCAGCTCACAGGCAATGAACACTGAAGCTTTCTTT. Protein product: CASSQAMNTEAFF.